This T cell receptor beta chain derives from a study of early T cells in non-severe SARS-CoV-2 infection (TCRdb year 2021). For context, the study as a whole: Bulk RNA from unsorted whole blood was used for TCR sequencing, so alpha and beta chains could not be paired. Study-wide findings and limitations: VDJdb matching was skewed toward anti-spike CD8 responses and likely underestimated virus-specific expansions, missing private and CD4 specificities.

A case-control design nested within a healthcare worker cohort in London, UK, was used, with weekly nasopharyngeal swab PCR tests and blood sampling performed. Healthcare workers were recruited between 23 and 31 March 2020, during the week of the UK lockdown, and were followed weekly for up to about 15 weeks. This clonotype has a count of ten or more. The antigen it binds to is not known. No clone much larger than this one lies a single base away; base qualities are absent. The method was 5' RACE. The listed sequencing device is NextSeq 500. In the TCR library protocol, unique molecular identifiers were attached to individual cDNA molecules to correct for PCR bias and sequencing error. TCR alpha and beta chains were both sequenced, and the abundances of alpha and beta sequences in each sample were closely correlated with each other. The authors processed their data as follows. V gene, J gene and CDR3 annotation of TCR sequences was performed with Decombinator V4. TCRs were defined as expanded if a significant change between any two time points was detected under a Poisson model with p below 0.0001. TCR abundances were normalised to the total number of TCRs sequenced in each sample and reported as counts per million. VDJdb, accessed 1 November 2021, was searched for CMV, EBV and SARS-CoV-2 annotated TCRs, with TCRs annotated for multiple antigens excluded. The public reads were reanalyzed by TCRdb: fastp trimming at Q25, MiXCR alignment, in-frame beta chains only. Rows with a matching CDR3 protein are joined into one entry that keeps the most common DNA and genes. The V and J calls reflect TCRdb's pipeline rather than the authors' work. The sample records some 62,000 distinct CDR3 sequences, 8.8% of which are singletons. The ten top clones hold around 15% of the sample.

Here the sequenced sample was whole blood, taken at baseline. The receptor was isolated from an adult who was a healthcare worker with PCR-confirmed SARS-CoV-2 infection or an uninfected control (not recorded which).

The DNA sequence is as follows: TGTGCCAGCGTACTACCGGGGACAGGGGGTAGCGAGCAGTACTTC. It specifies CASVLPGTGGSEQYF. Recombination connected TRBV7-2 to TRBJ2-7; TRBD1 fits 11 bases in the junction. CDR1 and CDR2 are read off the germline V gene as SGHTA and FQGNSA. Trimming takes 8 bases off V and 6 bases off J; junction bases not matched to a gene: 12. Taken from cysteine to phenylalanine, the CDR3 has 15 residues. Kept here is only the CDR3 DNA, which spans 45 bases and is read in frame from base 1.